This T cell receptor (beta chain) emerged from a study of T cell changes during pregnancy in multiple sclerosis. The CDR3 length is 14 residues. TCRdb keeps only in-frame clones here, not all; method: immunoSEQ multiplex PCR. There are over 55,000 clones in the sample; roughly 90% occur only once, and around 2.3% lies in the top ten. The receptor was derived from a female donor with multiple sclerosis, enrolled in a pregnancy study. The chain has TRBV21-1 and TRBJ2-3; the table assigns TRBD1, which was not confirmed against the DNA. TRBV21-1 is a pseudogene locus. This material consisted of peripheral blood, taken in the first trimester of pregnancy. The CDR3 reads CASSGQESTDTQYF. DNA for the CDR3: TGTGCCAGCAGCGGACAGGAGAGCACAGATACGCAGTATTTT.